This T cell receptor (beta chain) was recovered during a study of early T cells in non-severe SARS-CoV-2 infection. Study-wide background: Alpha and beta chains were unpaired, from unsorted whole-blood bulk RNA.

A few counts support this clonotype. The antigen remains unidentified. Study observations and caveats: There was a bias toward anti-spike CD8 responses in VDJdb matching, which missed private and CD4 specificities.

Deletions cut 5 bases from V and 5 bases from J, with 4 bases between. CDR3 length: 11 amino acids. Individually, cDNA molecules had unique molecular identifiers attached to them. TCRdb reprocessed the 5' RACE reads via MiXCR and lists one record per CDR3 protein. The sample contains about 38,000 distinct CDR3 sequences, 3.5% to 5% of which appear only once. The receptor was isolated from an adult who was a healthcare worker with PCR-confirmed SARS-CoV-2 infection or an uninfected control (not recorded which). The specimen sequenced was whole blood. The rearrangement uses TRBV12-3 or TRBV12-4 and TRBJ1-5; D remains unclear. Written as DNA, the CDR3 is TGTGCCAGCAGTATTCATCAGCCCCAGCATTTT. Encoded protein: CASSIHQPQHF.